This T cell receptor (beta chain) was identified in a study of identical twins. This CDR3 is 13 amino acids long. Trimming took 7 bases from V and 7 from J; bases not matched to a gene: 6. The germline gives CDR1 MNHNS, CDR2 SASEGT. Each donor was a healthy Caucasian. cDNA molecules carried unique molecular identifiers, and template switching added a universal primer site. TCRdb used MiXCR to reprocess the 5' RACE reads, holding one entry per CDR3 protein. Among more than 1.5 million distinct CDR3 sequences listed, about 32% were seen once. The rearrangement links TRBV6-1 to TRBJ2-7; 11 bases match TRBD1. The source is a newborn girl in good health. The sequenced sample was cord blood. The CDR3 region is CASTLRDRGEQYF. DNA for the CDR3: TGTGCCAGCACTCTCCGGGACAGGGGGGAGCAGTACTTC.